A selection of T cell receptor beta chains follows, all from one sample in a study of CD8 T cells in ankylosing spondylitis. A single record per CDR3 protein comes from TCRdb applying MiXCR to the 5' RACE reads. The table records around 150,000 distinct CDR3 sequences, about an eighth of them present only once. Input material: blood, either unsorted or a sorted T cell fraction (not recorded which). The source is a female donor with ankylosing spondylitis or in good health (not recorded which). The CDR3 runs from the conserved cysteine through the conserved F or W. Each record gives: clone size, V gene, J gene, D gene, CDR3 DNA, CDR3 protein. The D gene is left open where the match is weak. Clone size is not always given. Where it is, it says once, few, many or a class for expanded clones.

many	TRBV20-1	TRBJ1-5	NA	TGCAGTGCTAGTAGCGGGAATAGCAATCAGCCCCAGCATTTT	CSASSGNSNQPQHF
many	TRBV6-1	TRBJ1-4	NA	TGTGCCAGCAGCCTCGACAGGAATGAAAAACTGTTTTTT	CASSLDRNEKLFF
few	TRBV7-9	TRBJ1-3	NA	TGTGCCAGCACCCCCCAGGGATATGGAAACACCATATATTTT	CASTPQGYGNTIYF
many	TRBV19	TRBJ2-5	TRBD1	TGTGCCAGTGGTTCCGGGACAGCTGACCAAGAGACCCAGTACTTC	CASGSGTADQETQYF
many	TRBV12-3/TRBV12-4	TRBJ1-3	NA	TGTGCCAGCAGTTATATTCTGCCGAGCTCTGGAAACACCATATATTTT	CASSYILPSSGNTIYF
many	TRBV20-1	TRBJ2-5	TRBD2	TGCAGTGCCCTGTCTAGCGGGAGTCAAGAGACCCAGTACTTC	CSALSSGSQETQYF
many	TRBV20-1	TRBJ1-1	NA	TGCAGTGGCAGGGCAAGCACTGAAGCTTTCTTT	CSGRASTEAFF
NA	TRBV28	TRBJ1-2	NA	TGTGCCACCACAACCTCCGGGACTCCTAACTATGGCTACACCTTC	CATTTSGTPNYGYTF
many	TRBV9	TRBJ2-1	NA	TGTGCCAGCAGCGTAGCCGGGGCCTCCTACAATGAGCAGTTCTTC	CASSVAGASYNEQFF
many	TRBV7-9	TRBJ2-1	NA	TGTGCCAGCAGCTTAGCGGGAGCCTCCTACAATGAGCAGTTCTTC	CASSLAGASYNEQFF
many	TRBV7-2	TRBJ1-2	NA	TGTGCCAGCAGCCCCAATAGACAGTGGCGCTACACCTTC	CASSPNRQWRYTF
many	TRBV7-8	TRBJ2-3	NA	TGTGCCAGCAGCTTCTGGAGGGGCGCGGGCACAGATACGCAGTATTTT	CASSFWRGAGTDTQYF
many	TRBV29-1	TRBJ2-1	TRBD2	TGCAGCGTTGAAGGGAAGAGCGGGAGGGCCCCCAATGAGCAGTTCTTC	CSVEGKSGRAPNEQFF
many	TRBV10-3	TRBJ2-3	NA	TGTGCCATCAGTGAACTGATGGCAACAGATACGCAGTATTTT	CAISELMATDTQYF
many	TRBV19	TRBJ2-1	NA	TGTGCCAGTAGTACGGACTCCTACTCCTACAATGAGCAGTTCTTC	CASSTDSYSYNEQFF
many	TRBV6-1	TRBJ2-1	TRBD1	TGTGCCAGCAGCGGGACAGGGACAATAGGCAATGAGCAGTTCTTC	CASSGTGTIGNEQFF
many	TRBV10-3	TRBJ2-7	NA	TGTGCCATCAGTGATATATTAAGAGCCCGCGACGAGCAGTACTTC	CAISDILRARDEQYF
many	TRBV28	TRBJ1-2	NA	TGTGCCAGCAGTTTTTTCAGTATAGGCAATGGCTACACCTTC	CASSFFSIGNGYTF
many	TRBV20-1	TRBJ2-3	NA	TGCAGTGCCCCGGACACAGATACGCAGTATTTT	CSAPDTDTQYF
many	TRBV12-3/TRBV12-4	TRBJ1-1	NA	TGTGCCAGCAACCCAAGTTCCTTT	CASNPSSF
many	TRBV12-3/TRBV12-4	TRBJ1-4	NA	TGTGCCAGCGCCCCCGGACGTAGGGAAAAACTGTTTTTT	CASAPGRREKLFF
many	TRBV27	TRBJ2-7	NA	TGTGCCAGCAGTCCCCGAGGTGGGGGTTACGAGCAGTACTTC	CASSPRGGGYEQYF
few	TRBV28	TRBJ2-2	TRBD1	TGTGCCAGCAGTCACGACAGGGGGCCCCCTTATATTAACACCGGGGAGCTGTTTTTT	CASSHDRGPPYINTGELFF
many	TRBV11-2	TRBJ2-1	NA	TGTGCCAGCAGCTTAACCAGGGGGGCACATGAGCAGTTCTTC	CASSLTRGAHEQFF
many	TRBV11-2	TRBJ2-7	TRBD2	TGTGCCAGCAGCTTAGGATTAGCGGGAGGCAACGAGCAGTACTTC	CASSLGLAGGNEQYF
few	TRBV5-4	TRBJ2-2	TRBD2	TGTGCCAGCAGCTTGCTCTATGGTGCGGGAGGGCCAATGGGCACCGGGGAGCTGTTTTTT	CASSLLYGAGGPMGTGELFF
many	TRBV6-5	TRBJ2-1	NA	TGTGCCAGCAGTTACTCGTCTAGCGATAGAACCTACAATGAGCAGTTCTTC	CASSYSSSDRTYNEQFF
few	TRBV7-9	TRBJ2-3	TRBD2	TGTGCCAGCAGCTCCGGTTTGCGGGGGTTCGATACGCAGTATTTT	CASSSGLRGFDTQYF
many	TRBV29-1	TRBJ2-5	NA	TGCAGCGTTGAATCGGTAGCAAGGACCCAGTACTTC	CSVESVARTQYF
NA	TRBV15	TRBJ2-5	NA	TGTGCCACCAGAAAAAGTGGACCGTCTGAGACCCAGTACTTC	CATRKSGPSETQYF
NA	TRBV2	TRBJ2-1	TRBD2	TGTGCCAGCAGGCCGGGACTAGCGGGAGCCAGGAGCTCCTACAATGAGCAGTTCTTC	CASRPGLAGARSSYNEQFF
few	TRBV5-1	TRBJ2-3	NA	TGCGCCAGCAGCGAGGGACTCACAGATACGCAGTATTTT	CASSEGLTDTQYF
NA	TRBV7-2	TRBJ2-3	TRBD2	TGTGCCAGCAGCTTCGCGGGACTAGCGGGGGGGCCAACAGATACGCAGTATTTT	CASSFAGLAGGPTDTQYF
many	TRBV15	TRBJ2-1	NA	TGTGCCACCAGCACGGGGTTTTGGAATGAGCAGTTCTTC	CATSTGFWNEQFF
many	TRBV24-1	TRBJ2-3	NA	TGTGCCACCAGTGAGTCTCTGGACCCTAGGAGCACAGATACGCAGTATTTT	CATSESLDPRSTDTQYF
few	TRBV12-3/TRBV12-4	TRBJ1-6	TRBD1	TGTGCCAGTGCAACCGACAGGGACAGGTCCTATAATTCACCCCTCCACTTT	CASATDRDRSYNSPLHF
few	TRBV11-2	TRBJ2-5	NA	TGTGCCAGCAGCTTTTCAACCGAAGGGTACGGGGGGACCCAGTACTTC	CASSFSTEGYGGTQYF
few	TRBV7-3	TRBJ2-1	NA	TGTGCCAGCAGCTTATTTATGGGGGGTAAAGACTACAATGAGCAGTTCTTC	CASSLFMGGKDYNEQFF
many	TRBV20-1	TRBJ2-7	NA	TGCAGTGCTAGCTGGCTCGGGGAGCAGTACTTC	CSASWLGEQYF
many	TRBV3-1	TRBJ2-1	TRBD2	TGTGCCAGCCGCGGGACTAGCGGAACCAATGAGCAGTTCTTC	CASRGTSGTNEQFF
many	TRBV12-3/TRBV12-4	TRBJ1-2	NA	TGTGCCAGCAGCCCCCTGGGATCCAACTATGGCTACACCTTC	CASSPLGSNYGYTF
many	TRBV7-8	TRBJ2-1	TRBD2	TGTGCCAGCAGCGCTAGCGGGAGTGGTAATGAGCAGTTCTTC	CASSASGSGNEQFF
many	TRBV7-8	TRBJ2-2	TRBD2	TGTGCCAGCAGCCCTAGCGGGAGAGACACCGGGGAGCTGTTTTTT	CASSPSGRDTGELFF
NA	TRBV12-3/TRBV12-4	TRBJ2-1	NA	TGTGCCAGCAGTCCCTGGGCCGGCGCGAATGAGCAGTTCTTC	CASSPWAGANEQFF
many	TRBV20-1	TRBJ2-4	NA	TGCAGTGCTAGTTTCGTGGGAAACATTCAGTACTTC	CSASFVGNIQYF
many	TRBV9	TRBJ2-3	NA	TGTGCCAGCAGCGCTGGGCTATCTAGCACAGATACGCAGTATTTT	CASSAGLSSTDTQYF
many	TRBV29-1	TRBJ1-1	NA	TGCAGCGTTGAACTCCCGAACGGGGCAGATGATAAATTT	CSVELPNGADDKF